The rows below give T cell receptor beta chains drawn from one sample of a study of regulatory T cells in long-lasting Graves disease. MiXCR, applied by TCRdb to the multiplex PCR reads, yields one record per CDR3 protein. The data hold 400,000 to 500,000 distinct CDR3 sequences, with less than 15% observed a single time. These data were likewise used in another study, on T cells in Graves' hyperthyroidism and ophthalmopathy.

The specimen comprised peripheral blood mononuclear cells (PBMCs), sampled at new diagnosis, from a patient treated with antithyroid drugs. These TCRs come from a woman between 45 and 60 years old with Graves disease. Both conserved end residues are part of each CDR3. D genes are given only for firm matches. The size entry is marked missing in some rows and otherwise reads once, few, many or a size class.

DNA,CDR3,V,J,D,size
TGTGCCAGCGGCCTGGACTCGACAGGGGGCCTTGATGGCTACACCTTC,CASGLDSTGGLDGYTF,TRBV27,TRBJ1-2,TRBD1,few
TGTGCCAGCAGTGAGGGGGTGCTAGCGGGGAGCACAGATACGCAGTATTTT,CASSEGVLAGSTDTQYF,TRBV12-3/TRBV12-4,TRBJ2-3,TRBD2,many
TGTGCCAGTAACCCCCGGGACCTCTGGAGCTATGGCTACACCTTC,CASNPRDLWSYGYTF,TRBV28,TRBJ1-2,NA,few
TGTGCCAGCAGCCAAGACGGGGGACTTTACAATGAGCAGTTCTTC,CASSQDGGLYNEQFF,TRBV3-1,TRBJ2-1,NA,many
TGTGCCATCAGTGAGTACACGCGTTCGGGGACCGGGGAGCTGTTTTTT,CAISEYTRSGTGELFF,TRBV10-3,TRBJ2-2,NA,NA
TGTGCTAGCAGTTACATCGGACTAGCGGGAGAAGCGGAGACCCAGTACTTC,CASSYIGLAGEAETQYF,TRBV6-5,TRBJ2-5,TRBD2,NA
TGTGCCAGTAGCGCAACAGGGAACACTGAAGCTTTCTTT,CASSATGNTEAFF,TRBV19,TRBJ1-1,NA,few
TGTGCCAGCAGTCCCACTAGCGGGAGGTTTTATGAGCAGTACTTC,CASSPTSGRFYEQYF,TRBV27,TRBJ2-7,TRBD2,NA
TGTGCCAGCAGCCCAAGTAAGATAGCGGGAGGGCCCGGACGAGGAAAGGCCGGGGAGCTGTTTTTT,CASSPSKIAGGPGRGKAGELFF,TRBV9,TRBJ2-2,TRBD2,many
TGTGCCAGCAGTTCCCAGGGCCTAAGCTCCTACAATGAGCAGTTCTTC,CASSSQGLSSYNEQFF,TRBV2,TRBJ2-1,NA,few
TGTGCCAGCAGATCATTACAGGGGCAACAAGATACGCAGTATTTT,CASRSLQGQQDTQYF,TRBV11-2,TRBJ2-3,TRBD1,many
TGCAGCGCCGGGGGACTTAACAATGAGCAGTTCTTC,CSAGGLNNEQFF,TRBV29-1,TRBJ2-1,NA,few
TGTGCCAGCAGCTTGGTGACTAGCGGGAGGTATACGCAGTATTTT,CASSLVTSGRYTQYF,TRBV7-2,TRBJ2-3,TRBD2,NA
TGTGCCAGTCCTTCCCGACAGCGGGTGACCTACGAGCAGTACTTC,CASPSRQRVTYEQYF,TRBV12-3/TRBV12-4,TRBJ2-7,NA,many
TGCGCCAGCAGCTTCATGGGAGTTGGGAATGAGCAGTTCTTC,CASSFMGVGNEQFF,TRBV5-1,TRBJ2-1,NA,few
TGTGCCAGCAGCGAAACAGGGATCTCGCGCGAGCAGTACTTC,CASSETGISREQYF,TRBV9,TRBJ2-7,NA,NA
TGTGCCAGCAGCGTAGCCCGGACTAGCGGGAGGGCCGGAGATACGCAGTATTTT,CASSVARTSGRAGDTQYF,TRBV9,TRBJ2-3,TRBD2,few
TGTGCCAGCAGCTTAAAGGACTCACCCCTCCACTTT,CASSLKDSPLHF,TRBV7-9,TRBJ1-6,NA,NA
TGTGCCAGCAGTCCAGGGACCCAATTGCAGTATTTT,CASSPGTQLQYF,TRBV6-1,TRBJ2-3,NA,few